This T cell receptor beta chain was identified in a study of T cells in Graves' hyperthyroidism and ophthalmopathy. Looking at the study overall: Prior to any treatment, at the point of initial diagnosis, peripheral blood was collected.

PBMCs stemmed from 8.5 to 10 ml fresh peripheral blood. The junction had 4 bases not matched to a gene; V was cut back by 5 bases and J by 3 bases. Germline CDR1 LNHNV, CDR2 YYDKDF (reference sequence). This CDR3 is 14 amino acids long. Researchers took RNA transcripts and amplified the TCR beta CDR3 regions from them. Initially, a first-round RT-PCR of the TCR CDR3 employed the HTBI primer set. One entry per CDR3 protein results from TCRdb running MiXCR on the multiplex PCR reads. Of fewer than 500,000 distinct CDR3 sequences listed, under 15% are singletons. This clonotype appeared a few times. The V call is TRBV15, the J call TRBJ2-7, with 10 bases lining up with TRBD1. The receptor was derived from a man between 18 and 29 years old with Graves' ophthalmopathy. Sequencing was done on a sample of blood. The CDR3: CATSPGTGDYEQYF. The CDR3 nucleotides read TGTGCCACCAGCCCCGGGACAGGGGACTACGAGCAGTACTTC.